What follows is one T cell receptor (beta chain) and its context. CDR1 is DFQATT and CDR2 is SNEGSKA in the germline V gene (reference sequence). Trimming shortened V by 4 bases and J by 0 bases, and 12 bases separated the two germline ends. This CDR3 comprises 15 residues. Random hexamers were used to reverse transcribe roughly 0.45 to 1 ug of RNA. MiXCR, run by TCRdb on the immunoSEQ multiplex PCR reads, gives a single entry per CDR3 protein. The profile shows under 150,000 distinct CDR3 sequences, approximately 96% of them singletons. The data originate from a study of CD8 T cells in Susac syndrome.

J is TRBJ2-2 and V is TRBV20-1; no definite D call. Sequencing was done on a sample of CD4+ T cells from PBMCs. This clonotype originated in a human donor with Susac syndrome. The CDR3 protein is CSAKGRMANTGELFF. CDR3 nucleotides: TGCAGTGCTAAGGGAAGGATGGCGAACACCGGGGAGCTGTTTTTT.